These 25 T cell receptor beta chains came from one sample sequenced in a study of Ad26.COV2.S vaccination and SARS-CoV-2 variants. Treatment indicated: 19 received Ad26.COV2.S at low or high dose, single or two shots; about 5 received placebo; per-sample allocation not given. Day 63 after the first vaccine or placebo injection was the time point for sampling. Profiling relied on immunoSEQ multiplex PCR, and the TCRdb table lists in-frame clones only, not all of them. The sample yields about 350,000 clones, 70% to 90% seen once. Sequences were derived from peripheral blood, sampled in a trial of Ad26.COV2.S vaccine versus placebo. The receptors were sampled from a person aged 18-60 years who received the Ad26.COV2.S COVID-19 vaccine or a placebo.

This chain connects TRBV4-1 to TRBJ1-6; D is unclear. Germline loops: CDR1 MGHRA, CDR2 YSYEKL. Trimming left V 2 bases short and J 5 bases short, with 10 bases between. The CDR3 consists of 15 residues. The CDR3 protein is CASSQNEANNSPLHF. The CDR3 DNA sequence: TGCGCCAGCAGCCAAAATGAGGCAAATAATTCACCCCTCCACTTT.

The chain recombines TRBV7-9 with TRBJ1-5; possible D gene TRBD1, 5 bases. Germline lookup yields CDR1 SEHNR and CDR2 FQNEAQ (reference sequence). The CDR3 has 17 residues. Trimming left V 1 base short and J 4 bases short, with 17 bases between. CDR3 nucleotides: TGTGCCAGCAGCTTAGAATTCAGCAGGGCGGAAAATCAGCCCCAGCATTTT. Protein product: CASSLEFSRAENQPQHF.

The chain couples TRBV6-6 to TRBJ2-2; D tentatively fits TRBD1 or TRBD2 (6 bases each). The CDR3 runs 15 residues. The V gene lost 1 base and the J gene lost 8 bases, with 14 bases spanning the gap. Germline-derived CDR1 and CDR2 are MNHNY and SVGAGI (reference sequence). DNA for the CDR3: TGTGCCAGCAGTTACTACAGGGAGGTTACTGGGGAGCTGTTTTTT. Translation: CASSYYREVTGELFF.

The V gene is TRBV10-1, the J gene TRBJ2-3; the match to TRBD1 covers 8 bases. With V trimmed by 2 bases and J by 5 bases, 6 bases remained unmatched. Looked up from germline, CDR1 is WNHNN and CDR2 is SYGVQD (reference sequence). This CDR3 comprises 15 residues. The DNA of the CDR3 is TGCGCCAGCAGTGAGCACAGGGGGTATAGAGATACGCAGTATTTT. Amino acids: CASSEHRGYRDTQYF.

The chain employs TRBV29-1 and TRBJ2-1; D is uncertain. CDR3 length: 11 residues. V gave up 3 bases and J gave up 8 bases, with 8 bases separating them. Germline CDR1 and CDR2: SQVTM and ANQGSEA. CDR3 sequence: CSVEPSDEQFF. For the CDR3, the DNA is TGCAGCGTTGAGCCCTCCGATGAGCAGTTCTTC.

This clone was detected once. CDR3 sequence (DNA): TGTGCCACTCTCAGGACGTCGGGTACGCAGTATTTT. Translation: CATLRTSGTQYF. The gene calls are TRBV28 and TRBJ2-3, with D hard to call. This CDR3 has 12 residues. The germline V gene encodes CDR1 MDHEN and CDR2 SYDVKM. Trimming stripped 10 bases from V and 8 bases from J, with 16 bases between.

The DNA of the CDR3 is TGCGCCAGCAGTGAGGCCCTGACTGAGCAGTACTTC. Amino acid sequence: CASSEALTEQYF. This sequence joins TRBV10-1 and TRBJ2-7; no reliable D call. The CDR3 totals 12 residues. V was cut by 2 bases and J by 7 bases, with 9 bases left in between. Germline-derived CDR1 and CDR2 are WNHNN and SYGVQD (reference sequence).

The sample holds one count of this clone. The rearrangement uses TRBV4-1 and TRBJ1-3, with D tentatively TRBD1 (5 bases). The V gene's germline CDR1 is MGHRA and CDR2 YSYEKL. The V end lost 4 bases, the J end lost 4 bases, and 14 bases lay between the germline ends. This CDR3 contains 15 residues. CDR3 residues: CASSPRQPEGNTIYF. The CDR3 DNA reads as TGCGCCAGCAGCCCCCGACAGCCCGAAGGAAACACCATATATTTT.

The V gene is TRBV19, the J gene TRBJ2-7; a possible D gene is TRBD1 (6 bases). The CDR3 is made up of 15 amino acids. The V gene lost 2 bases and the J gene lost 1 base, with 12 bases spanning the gap. Looked up from germline, CDR1 is LNHDA and CDR2 is SQIVND (reference sequence). The chain's CDR3 is CASSILAGESYEQYF. The CDR3, as DNA: TGTGCCAGTAGTATACTGGCAGGGGAATCCTACGAGCAGTACTTC.

This clone was picked up one time. The rearrangement links TRBV3-1 (or the pseudogene TRBV3-2) to TRBJ2-4; no reliable D call. Trimming shortened V by 1 base and J by 4 bases, and 5 bases separated the two germline ends. The germline V gene encodes CDR1 LGHDT and CDR2 YNNKEL (reference sequence). The CDR3 loop spans 13 amino acids. The CDR3 reads CASSQAAKNIQYF. The CDR3 DNA reads TGTGCCAGCAGCCAAGCGGCAAAAAACATTCAGTACTTC.

The chain recombines TRBV2 with TRBJ2-7; possibly TRBD2 for D (6 bases). Germline assignment: CDR1 SNHLY and CDR2 FYNNEI. Trimming shortened V by 6 bases and J by 0 bases, and 9 bases separated the two germline ends. This CDR3 comprises 13 residues. The CDR3 DNA sequence: TGTGCCAGCAGCCCGACTAGCTCCTACGAGCAGTACTTC. Translated, it gives CASSPTSSYEQYF.

The chain has TRBV11-2 and TRBJ2-5; TRBD1 might be the D (5 bases). V was clipped by 2 bases and J by 2 bases, with 9 bases between them. CDR1 is SGHAT and CDR2 is FQNNGV in the germline V gene. CDR3 length equals 14 residues. The CDR3 loop is CASSLFPGQETQYF. DNA of the CDR3: TGTGCCAGCAGCTTATTCCCAGGGCAAGAGACCCAGTACTTC.

The chain couples TRBV15 to TRBJ2-5; D possibly corresponds to TRBD1 (7 bases). Germline CDR1 reads LNHNV; CDR2 reads YYDKDF (reference sequence). The CDR3 extends over 15 amino acids. Trimming shortened V by 5 bases and J by 4 bases, and 17 bases separated the two germline ends. The CDR3 nucleotides read TGTGCCACCAGCCCCCGGCAGGGGGGAGGAGAGACCCAGTACTTC. Translating it yields CATSPRQGGGETQYF.

J is TRBJ2-4 and V is TRBV9; D gene uncertain. CDR1 and CDR2 from the germline V gene are SGDLS and YYNGEE. This CDR3 contains 16 residues. Trimming cost V 4 bases and J 0 bases, with 14 bases left between them. In nucleotides, the CDR3 is TGTGCCAGCAGCCCGTGGGCAGATCTAGCCAAAAACATTCAGTACTTC. Translation: CASSPWADLAKNIQYF. The full variable domain, its missing parts supplied by reference TRBV9 and TRBJ2-4, is DSGVTQTPKHLITATGQRVTLRCSPRSGDLSVYWYQQSLDQGLQFLIQYYNGEERAKGNILERFSAQQFPDLHSELNLSSLELGDSALYFCASSPWADLAKNIQYFGAGTRLSVL.

This chain links TRBV27 with TRBJ1-2; TRBD1 might be the D (5 bases). Per the germline V gene, CDR1 is MNHEY and CDR2 is SMNVEV (reference sequence). V was trimmed by 2 bases and J by 2 bases, leaving 12 bases between them. The CDR3 totals 15 residues. The CDR3 nucleotides read TGTGCCAGCAGTTTAGGGTGGGGGGAAAACTATGGCTACACCTTC. Translation: CASSLGWGENYGYTF.

The chain joins TRBV6-1 to TRBJ2-7; the D is unclear. Germline V gene data show CDR1 as MNHNS and CDR2 as SASEGT. V lost 2 bases and J 8 bases, leaving 7 bases between the germline ends. The CDR3 extends over 11 amino acids. The DNA for the CDR3 is TGTGCCAGCAGTGAAATAGGGAAGCAGTACTTC. Translation gives CASSEIGKQYF.

The chain recombines TRBV5-4 with TRBJ2-7, with D perhaps assigned TRBD1 or TRBD2 (5 bases each). The V end was cut by 0 bases, the J end by 2 bases, with 12 bases between. Germline V CDR1 and CDR2: SGHNT, YYREEE (reference sequence). This CDR3 has 15 residues. This CDR3 reads CASSLAGTEAYEQYF. In nucleotides, the CDR3 is TGTGCCAGCAGCTTGGCCGGGACGGAAGCCTACGAGCAGTACTTC. The entire variable domain, with the rest obtained from reference TRBV5-4 and TRBJ2-7, is as follows: ETGVTQSPTHLIKTRGQQVTLRCSSQSGHNTVSWYQQALGQGPQFIFQYYREEENGRGNFPPRFSGLQFPNYSSELNVNALELDDSALYLCASSLAGTEAYEQYFGPGTRLTVT.

V and J are TRBV6-5 and TRBJ1-5; the match to TRBD1 covers 7 bases. The CDR3 is 15 amino acids. The V gene's germline CDR1 is MNHEY and CDR2 SVGAGI. Trimming removed 0 bases from V and 6 bases from J; junction bases left unmatched: 5. CDR3 DNA: TGTGCCAGCAGTTACTCGAAGACAGGGATTCAGCCCCAGCATTTT. Its translation: CASSYSKTGIQPQHF.

CDR3: CASSLARTSEQYF. The CDR3 DNA follows: TGTGCCAGCAGTTTAGCCCGAACCAGCGAGCAGTACTTC. The chain links TRBV28 to TRBJ2-7, with D hard to call. The CDR3 is made up of 13 amino acids. V gave up 2 bases and J gave up 6 bases, with 11 bases separating them. Looked up from germline, CDR1 is MDHEN and CDR2 is SYDVKM.

The genes are TRBV12-3 or TRBV12-4 and TRBJ2-2; D ambiguous. Deletions cut 6 bases from V and 4 bases from J, with 9 bases between. The length of the CDR3 is 13 residues. CDR3 coding DNA: TGTGCCAGCAGCCCCCTGGGCACCGGGGAGCTGTTTTTT. It translates to CASSPLGTGELFF.

This clone was seen many times. J is TRBJ1-5 and V is TRBV2; D is unclear. V was trimmed by 6 bases and J by 2 bases, leaving 11 bases between them. This CDR3 is built from 14 residues. In germline, CDR1 is SNHLY, CDR2 FYNNEI. The CDR3 loop reads CASRRETRNQPQHF. The CDR3 DNA reads as TGTGCCAGCAGGAGGGAAACGCGCAATCAGCCCCAGCATTTT.

This rearrangement joins TRBV7-9 to TRBJ2-3; D is unresolved. CDR3 length: 15 residues. Germline assignment: CDR1 SEHNR and CDR2 FQNEAQ (reference sequence). V shed 5 bases and J shed 1 base, with 13 bases lying between them. Here the CDR3 DNA reads TGTGCCAGCAGCGCCGTCCTAGTTGGCACAGATACGCAGTATTTT. It yields the protein CASSAVLVGTDTQYF.

The chain carries TRBV7-2 and TRBJ2-5; possibly TRBD1 or TRBD2 for D (5 bases each). Germline V gives CDR1 SGHTA, CDR2 FQGNSA. Trimming shortened V by 7 bases and J by 9 bases, and 18 bases separated the two germline ends. The CDR3 sequence is 13 residues long. The CDR3 DNA reads as TGTGCCAGCACTTCAGGCTCCATGGGGGCCCAGTACTTC. Residues: CASTSGSMGAQYF.

The chain has TRBV12-3 or TRBV12-4 and TRBJ2-2; D ambiguous. V shed 6 bases and J shed 9 bases, with 8 bases lying between them. The CDR3 contains 11 residues. CDR3 sequence reads: CASSRRRELFF. For the CDR3, the DNA is TGTGCCAGCAGCAGGCGTAGGGAGCTGTTTTTT.

The chain recombines TRBV4-1 with TRBJ2-1; 7 bases fit TRBD1. V was clipped by 2 bases and J by 0 bases; unmatched bases: 7. The V gene's germline CDR1 is MGHRA and CDR2 YSYEKL. This CDR3 contains 17 residues. CDR3 nucleotide sequence: TGCGCCAGCAGCCAACCTGGGACAGAGAGCTCCTACAATGAGCAGTTCTTC. Its protein is CASSQPGTESSYNEQFF.